A selection of T cell receptor beta chains follows, all from one sample in a study of cytomegalovirus exposure and HLA in healthy donors. Repertoires were generated with immunoSEQ multiplex PCR, while TCRdb's copy carries only in-frame clones and drops some. The table has around 95,000 clones, roughly 85% seen once. Sequencing was done on a sample of PBMCs. The origin of the receptors is a young man in good health and CMV-seropositive. Both conserved end residues are part of each CDR3. The order of the fields is D gene, V gene, CDR3 protein. A D gene is named only where the DNA matches it firmly.

d_gene: -
v_gene: TRBV11-2
CDR3aa: CASSLVSSYNEQFF

d_gene: TRBD2
v_gene: TRBV5-4
CDR3aa: CASSLEIAGGPGSTDTQYF

d_gene: -
v_gene: TRBV7-8
CDR3aa: CASSSAPGNTEAFF

d_gene: -
v_gene: TRBV2
CDR3aa: CASRLAETQYF

d_gene: -
v_gene: TRBV5-1
CDR3aa: CASSLGEDGYTF

d_gene: -
v_gene: TRBV7-8
CDR3aa: CASSLGAGPSFYEQYF

d_gene: TRBD2
v_gene: TRBV6-5
CDR3aa: CASSTLADTDTQYF

d_gene: TRBD1
v_gene: TRBV7-9
CDR3aa: CASSLGGKSGYTF

d_gene: -
v_gene: TRBV19
CDR3aa: CASSDGGYYGYTF

d_gene: TRBD1
v_gene: TRBV6-1
CDR3aa: CASTKGQGNTEAFF

d_gene: -
v_gene: TRBV2
CDR3aa: CASTAGTAAPTF

d_gene: -
v_gene: TRBV4-1
CDR3aa: CASSQVADRYNEQFF

d_gene: TRBD1
v_gene: TRBV19
CDR3aa: CASSTPGQGNTIYF

d_gene: -
v_gene: TRBV13
CDR3aa: CASSSRGTFYGYTF

d_gene: -
v_gene: TRBV11-2
CDR3aa: CASSLAVSYEQYF

d_gene: TRBD2
v_gene: TRBV7-2
CDR3aa: CASSPISLAANTGELFF

d_gene: -
v_gene: TRBV4-2
CDR3aa: CASSQTVSNYGYTF

d_gene: TRBD1
v_gene: TRBV4-1
CDR3aa: CASSQFWYGTGVQETQYF

d_gene: TRBD2
v_gene: TRBV27
CDR3aa: CASSIGTSGYEQYF

d_gene: TRBD1
v_gene: TRBV29-1
CDR3aa: CSVEDLIRGGEGYTF

d_gene: -
v_gene: TRBV11-1
CDR3aa: CASSLVPRPTGPQETQYF

d_gene: -
v_gene: TRBV27
CDR3aa: CASSPVGVARSSYEQYF

d_gene: -
v_gene: TRBV7-9
CDR3aa: CASSFPERRTEAFF

d_gene: TRBD1
v_gene: TRBV19
CDR3aa: CASSIVPIRTGENTEAFF

d_gene: -
v_gene: TRBV19
CDR3aa: CATKPPGRGGGELFF

d_gene: TRBD1
v_gene: TRBV28
CDR3aa: CASSETGGTQPQHF

d_gene: -
v_gene: TRBV7-9
CDR3aa: CASSLSGKLFF

d_gene: -
v_gene: TRBV13
CDR3aa: CASSPPLEGNEQFF

d_gene: TRBD2
v_gene: TRBV6-6
CDR3aa: CASSRPRTSGNNEQFF

d_gene: -
v_gene: TRBV6-1
CDR3aa: CASSDGSLETQYF

d_gene: TRBD1
v_gene: TRBV16
CDR3aa: CASSQPGQGDEKLFF

d_gene: -
v_gene: TRBV29-1
CDR3aa: CSVEGVRGNYGYTF

d_gene: TRBD2
v_gene: TRBV29-1
CDR3aa: CSVEVSGRSYEQYF

d_gene: TRBD2
v_gene: TRBV28
CDR3aa: CASSPLAGVEQYF

d_gene: -
v_gene: TRBV10-1
CDR3aa: CASSADSTLNEQFF

d_gene: TRBD1
v_gene: TRBV9
CDR3aa: CASSAETGFGEQYF

d_gene: TRBD1
v_gene: TRBV28
CDR3aa: CASSSPGQSNEKLFF

d_gene: TRBD2
v_gene: TRBV9
CDR3aa: CASSVLAGGITDTQYF

d_gene: TRBD1
v_gene: TRBV6-1
CDR3aa: CASTLTGDGGELFF

d_gene: -
v_gene: TRBV11-1
CDR3aa: CASSFVPGAGEQYF

d_gene: TRBD1
v_gene: TRBV6-1
CDR3aa: CASSEQGAGNTIYF

d_gene: TRBD1
v_gene: TRBV29-1
CDR3aa: CSVPAGGSYNEQFF

d_gene: -
v_gene: TRBV6-5
CDR3aa: CASSWSDGASEQYF

d_gene: TRBD1
v_gene: TRBV6-5
CDR3aa: CASSVTGGNVGELFF

d_gene: -
v_gene: TRBV5-1
CDR3aa: CASKPEGTSTDTQYF

d_gene: TRBD2
v_gene: TRBV5-1
CDR3aa: CASSRSTSGRFPTYEQYF

d_gene: TRBD1
v_gene: TRBV2
CDR3aa: CASIMDRVEQGYTF

d_gene: -
v_gene: TRBV5-1
CDR3aa: CASSLISGLSSYEQYF

d_gene: -
v_gene: TRBV5-1
CDR3aa: CASSSTGKAEAFF

d_gene: -
v_gene: TRBV11-2
CDR3aa: CASSLGSYLSSGNTIYF